This T cell receptor beta chain is from a study of control samples from healthy donors and cancer patients. Sequenced by immunoSEQ multiplex PCR; TCRdb stores in-frame clones only, minus some. The data hold 100,000 to 150,000 clones, with 75% to 95% observed a single time. V lost 4 bases and J lost 5, with 17 bases in between. This CDR3 has 15 residues. Germline V CDR1 and CDR2: ENHRY, SYGVKD. Sequencing input: blood. The TCR comes from a man aged 40-50 years in good health. The chain employs TRBV10-3 and TRBJ2-5, with D tentatively TRBD2 (7 bases). The chain's CDR3 is CAISGIRGGVETQYF. In DNA, the CDR3 is TGTGCCATCAGTGGCATTAGGGGGGGCGTTGAGACCCAGTACTTC.